The clone carrying this T cell receptor beta chain has at least ten counts. Its specificity is not known. The sample is drawn from a study of T-cell reconstitution after alpha-beta-depleted transplantation in children. V gave up 4 bases and J gave up 3 bases, with 8 bases separating them. CDR1 SGHRS and CDR2 YFSETQ come from the germline V gene. This CDR3 region has 12 residues. The TCRbeta library incorporated unique molecular identifiers. A single record per CDR3 protein comes from TCRdb applying MiXCR to the PCR reads. The table has about 32,000 distinct CDR3 sequences, 5.5% to 8% seen once; the top ten hold around 25%. Study-level results: Recipient T cells and thymic progenitors that survived were the source of the high TCRbeta diversity seen at day 60 in some patients. Reportedly, only several hundred clones from non-depleted graft cells drove alpha-beta T-cell counts at about two months.

This chain connects TRBV5-1 to TRBJ2-7; possibly TRBD1 for D (6 bases). Sequenced here: peripheral blood, sampled 60 days after TCRalphabeta/CD19-depleted stem cell transplant. This receptor was taken from a child under two years old who had a stem cell transplant for acute myeloid leukemia, so the T cells may come from the graft donor. In DNA, the CDR3 is TGCGCCAGCAGCCAGGACAGCTACGAGCAGTACTTC. Translation gives CASSQDSYEQYF.